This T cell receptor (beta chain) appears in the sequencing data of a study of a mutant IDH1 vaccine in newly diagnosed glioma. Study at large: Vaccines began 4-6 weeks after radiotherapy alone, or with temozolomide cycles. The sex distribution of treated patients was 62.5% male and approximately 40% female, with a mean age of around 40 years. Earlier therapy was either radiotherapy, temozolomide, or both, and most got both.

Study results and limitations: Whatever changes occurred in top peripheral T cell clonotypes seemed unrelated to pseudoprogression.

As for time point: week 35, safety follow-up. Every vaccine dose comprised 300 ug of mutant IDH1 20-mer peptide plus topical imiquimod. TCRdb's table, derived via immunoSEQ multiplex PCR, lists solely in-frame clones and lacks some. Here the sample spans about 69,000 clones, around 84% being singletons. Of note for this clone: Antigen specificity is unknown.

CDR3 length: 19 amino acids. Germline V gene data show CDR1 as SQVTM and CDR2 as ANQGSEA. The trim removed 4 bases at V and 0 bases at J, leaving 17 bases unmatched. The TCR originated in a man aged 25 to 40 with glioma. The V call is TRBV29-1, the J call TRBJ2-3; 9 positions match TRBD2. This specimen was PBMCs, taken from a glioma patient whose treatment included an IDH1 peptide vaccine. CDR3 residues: CSVANIQRGVTISTDTQYF. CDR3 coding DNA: TGCAGCGTTGCCAATATCCAGCGGGGGGTTACGATTAGCACAGATACGCAGTATTTT.